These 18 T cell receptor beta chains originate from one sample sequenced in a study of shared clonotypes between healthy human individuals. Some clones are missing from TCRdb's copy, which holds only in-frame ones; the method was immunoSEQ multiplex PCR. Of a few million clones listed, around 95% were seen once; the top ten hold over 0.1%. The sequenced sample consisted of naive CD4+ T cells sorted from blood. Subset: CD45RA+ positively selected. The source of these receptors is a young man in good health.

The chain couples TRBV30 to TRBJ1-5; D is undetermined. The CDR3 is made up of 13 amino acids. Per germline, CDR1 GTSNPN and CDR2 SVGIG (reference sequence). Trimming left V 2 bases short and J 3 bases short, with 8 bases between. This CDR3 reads CAWSTEYNQPQHF. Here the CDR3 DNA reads TGTGCCTGGAGTACTGAATACAATCAGCCCCAGCATTTT.

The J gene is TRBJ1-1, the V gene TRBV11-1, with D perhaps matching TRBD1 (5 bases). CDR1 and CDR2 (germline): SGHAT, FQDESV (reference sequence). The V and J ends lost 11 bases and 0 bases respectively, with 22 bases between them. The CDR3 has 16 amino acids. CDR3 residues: CAPKCRAGPLNTEAFF. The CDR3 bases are TGTGCCCCCAAATGTCGAGCGGGGCCCCTGAACACTGAAGCTTTCTTT.

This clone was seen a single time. CDR3 coding DNA: TGTGCCTTCAACTCAGGACGGCACTCTGGGGCCAACGTCCTGACTTTC. This codes for CAFNSGRHSGANVLTF. The V gene is TRBV30, the J gene TRBJ2-6, with D hard to call. V lost 7 bases to trimming and J lost 0 bases, with 16 bases between them. Germline-derived CDR1 and CDR2 are GTSNPN and SVGIG (reference sequence). The CDR3 contains 16 residues.

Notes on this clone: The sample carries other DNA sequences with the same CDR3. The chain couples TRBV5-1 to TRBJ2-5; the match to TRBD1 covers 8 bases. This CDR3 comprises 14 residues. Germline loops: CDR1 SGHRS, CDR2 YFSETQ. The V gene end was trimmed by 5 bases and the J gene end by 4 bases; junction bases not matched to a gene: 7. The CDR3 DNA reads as TGCGCCAGCAGACAGACAGGGGATGGAGAGACCCAGTACTTC. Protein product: CASRQTGDGETQYF.

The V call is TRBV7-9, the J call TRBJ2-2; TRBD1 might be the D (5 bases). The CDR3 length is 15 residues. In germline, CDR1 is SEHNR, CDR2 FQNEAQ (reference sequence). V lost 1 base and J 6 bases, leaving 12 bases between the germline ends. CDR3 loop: CASSLEQGTAGELFF. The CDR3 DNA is TGTGCCAGCAGCTTAGAGCAGGGTACGGCCGGGGAGCTGTTTTTT.

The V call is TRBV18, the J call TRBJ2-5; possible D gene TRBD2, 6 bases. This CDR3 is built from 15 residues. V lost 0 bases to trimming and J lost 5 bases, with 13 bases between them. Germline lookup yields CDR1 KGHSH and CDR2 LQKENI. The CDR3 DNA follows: TGTGCCAGCTCACCACCGGAGGGGAGGACGGAGACCCAGTACTTC. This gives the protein CASSPPEGRTETQYF.

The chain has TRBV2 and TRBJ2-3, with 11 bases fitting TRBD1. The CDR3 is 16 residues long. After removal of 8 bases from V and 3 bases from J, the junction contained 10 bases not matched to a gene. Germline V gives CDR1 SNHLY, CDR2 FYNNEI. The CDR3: CASSLDRGPGTDTQYF. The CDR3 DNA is TGTGCCAGCTCCCTGGACAGGGGGCCTGGTACAGATACGCAGTATTTT.

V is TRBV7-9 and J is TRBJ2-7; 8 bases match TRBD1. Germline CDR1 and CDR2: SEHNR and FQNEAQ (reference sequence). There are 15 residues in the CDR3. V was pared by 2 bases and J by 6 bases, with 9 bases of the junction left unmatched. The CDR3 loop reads CASSLSAQGAFEQYF. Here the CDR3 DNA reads TGTGCCAGCAGCTTATCTGCCCAGGGGGCTTTCGAGCAGTACTTC.

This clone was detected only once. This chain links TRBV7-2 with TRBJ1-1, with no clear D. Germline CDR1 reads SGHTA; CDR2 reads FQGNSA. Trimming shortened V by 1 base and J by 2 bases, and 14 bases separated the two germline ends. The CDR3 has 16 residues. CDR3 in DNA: TGTGCCAGCAGCTTAGGACCGGCCACCATTAACACTGAAGCTTTCTTT. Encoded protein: CASSLGPATINTEAFF.

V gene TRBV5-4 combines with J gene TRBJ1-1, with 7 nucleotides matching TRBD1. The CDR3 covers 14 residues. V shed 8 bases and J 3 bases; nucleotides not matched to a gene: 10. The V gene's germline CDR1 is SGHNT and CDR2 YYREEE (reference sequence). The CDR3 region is CASLPQGLDTEAFF. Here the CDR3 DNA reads TGTGCCAGTTTACCACAGGGGTTAGACACTGAAGCTTTCTTT.

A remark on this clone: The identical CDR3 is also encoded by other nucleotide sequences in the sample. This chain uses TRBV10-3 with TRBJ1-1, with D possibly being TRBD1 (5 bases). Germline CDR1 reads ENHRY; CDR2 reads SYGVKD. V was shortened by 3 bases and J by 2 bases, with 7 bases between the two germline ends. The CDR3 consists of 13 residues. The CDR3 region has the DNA TGTGCCATCAGTGAAAGGGGCAACACTGAAGCTTTCTTT. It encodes CAISERGNTEAFF.

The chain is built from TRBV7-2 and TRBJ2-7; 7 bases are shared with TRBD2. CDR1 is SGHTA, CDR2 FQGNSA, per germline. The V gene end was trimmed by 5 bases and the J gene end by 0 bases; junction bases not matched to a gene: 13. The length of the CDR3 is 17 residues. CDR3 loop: CASSLSRLASGSYEQYF. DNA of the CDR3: TGTGCCAGCAGCCTTTCCCGTCTAGCTAGCGGCTCCTACGAGCAGTACTTC.

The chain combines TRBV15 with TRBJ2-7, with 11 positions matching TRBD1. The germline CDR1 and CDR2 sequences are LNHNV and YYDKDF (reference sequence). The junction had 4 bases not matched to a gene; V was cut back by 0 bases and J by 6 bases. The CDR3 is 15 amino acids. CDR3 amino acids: CATSRDLGQGGEQYF. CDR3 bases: TGTGCCACCAGCAGAGATCTGGGACAGGGGGGCGAGCAGTACTTC.

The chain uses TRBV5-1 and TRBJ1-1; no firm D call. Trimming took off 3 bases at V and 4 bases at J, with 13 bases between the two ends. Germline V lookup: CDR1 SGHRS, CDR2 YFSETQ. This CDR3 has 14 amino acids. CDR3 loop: CASSSLGVSTEAFF. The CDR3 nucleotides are TGCGCCAGCAGCTCTCTCGGGGTGAGCACTGAAGCTTTCTTT.

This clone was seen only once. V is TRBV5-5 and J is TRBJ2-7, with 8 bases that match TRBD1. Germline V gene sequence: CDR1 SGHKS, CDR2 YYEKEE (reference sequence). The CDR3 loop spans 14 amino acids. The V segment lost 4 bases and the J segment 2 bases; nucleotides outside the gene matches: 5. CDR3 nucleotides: TGTGCCAGCAGCCAGAGGGACAGGACCTACGAGCAGTACTTC. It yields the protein CASSQRDRTYEQYF.

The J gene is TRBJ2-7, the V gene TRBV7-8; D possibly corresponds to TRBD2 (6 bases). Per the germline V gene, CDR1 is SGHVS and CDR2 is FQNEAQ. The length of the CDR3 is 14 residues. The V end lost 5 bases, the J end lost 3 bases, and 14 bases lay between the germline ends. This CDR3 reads CASSHGTLLYEQYF. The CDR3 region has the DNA TGTGCCAGCAGCCATGGGACTCTCCTCTACGAGCAGTACTTC.

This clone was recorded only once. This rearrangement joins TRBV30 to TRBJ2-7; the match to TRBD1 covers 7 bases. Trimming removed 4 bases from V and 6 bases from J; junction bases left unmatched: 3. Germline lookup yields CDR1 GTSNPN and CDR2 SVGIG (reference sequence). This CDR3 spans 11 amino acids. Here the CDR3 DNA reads TGTGCCTGGACCCAGGGGGTCGAGCAGTACTTC. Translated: CAWTQGVEQYF.

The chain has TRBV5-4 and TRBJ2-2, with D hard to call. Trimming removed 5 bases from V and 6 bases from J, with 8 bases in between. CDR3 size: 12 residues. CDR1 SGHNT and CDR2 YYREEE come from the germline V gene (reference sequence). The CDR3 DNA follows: TGTGCCAGCAGTACAGAGGCCGGGGAGCTGTTTTTT. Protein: CASSTEAGELFF.